This TCR beta chain is drawn from a study of T cell repertoires in cytomegalovirus infection. Study summary: Based on public TCR beta signatures, there were indications of CMV infection and of a matching HLA type.

TCRdb reprocessed the reads with MiXCR, giving one entry per CDR3 protein. The sample carries 500,000 or so distinct CDR3 sequences, more than 15% recorded once. Trimming took 6 bases from V and 7 from J; bases not matched to a gene: 5. Looked up from germline, CDR1 is MDHEN and CDR2 is SYDVKM. This CDR3 has 14 residues. Concerning this clonotype itself: Its antigen is unidentified.

Study-level results: CMV-specific HLA-C-restricted TCR beta clonotypes dominated the ex vivo response.

Sequencing input: CD8+ T cells from PBMCs. The V gene is TRBV28, the J gene TRBJ2-7; 14 bases fit TRBD2. This TCR came from a human donor in good health (CMV status not recorded). Some clones in this sample may be carry-over from other donors' samples. The CDR3 bases are TGTGCCAGCAGGCGTGGACTAGCGGGAGGTGAGCAGTACTTC. It translates to CASRRGLAGGEQYF.